This is a list of T cell receptor beta chains from one sample in a study of human T cells and chemical hapten exposure. In TCRdb, the RACE reads were re-called with MiXCR into one record per CDR3 protein. The table has 100,000 or so distinct CDR3 sequences, 11% seen once. Sequenced material: whole blood, taken in connection with sensitization to the hapten diphenylcyclopropenone (DPC). The receptor source for this set is a woman in her 40s with alopecia areata. Some clones in this sample may be carry-over from other donors' samples. The CDR3 runs from the conserved cysteine through the conserved F or W. D genes are given only for firm matches. The size field is filled for only some rows; it gives once, few, many or a size class.

many	TRBV3-1	TRBJ1-1	TRBD1	TGTGCCAGCAGACCCACAGGGGGCAACACTGAAGCTTTCTTT	CASRPTGGNTEAFF
-	TRBV7-2	TRBJ2-3	TRBD2	TGTGCCAGCACCCCCCAGGCGGGGGGACCAGATACGCAGTATTTT	CASTPQAGGPDTQYF
medium-sized	TRBV7-2	TRBJ2-5	-	TGTGCCAGCAGCTCGAGTGAGACCCAGTACTTC	CASSSSETQYF
-	TRBV5-4	TRBJ2-1	-	TGTGCCAGCAGCTTGGTCGGGTATGAGCAGTTCTTC	CASSLVGYEQFF
many	TRBV12-5	TRBJ2-5	-	TGTGCTAGTGGTTTGGGAGGGGGAGAGACCCAGTACTTC	CASGLGGGETQYF
-	TRBV29-1	TRBJ1-2	-	TGCAGCGTTGAAGACAGGGTCCTCTACCCCCTGGGAGATGGCTACACCTTC	CSVEDRVLYPLGDGYTF
many	TRBV7-2	TRBJ2-4	TRBD2	TGTGCCAGCAGCTTAGGCCTAGCGGAGGCCCTAGCCAAAAACATTCAGTACTTC	CASSLGLAEALAKNIQYF
few	TRBV7-9	TRBJ1-6	-	TGTGCCAGCAGCTTAGAAGGACCCCTCCACTTT	CASSLEGPLHF
many	TRBV3-1	TRBJ2-1	-	TGTGCCAGCAGCCGGGACACGGTTACCTACAATGAGCAGTTCTTC	CASSRDTVTYNEQFF
few	TRBV6-5	TRBJ2-1	TRBD2	TGTGCCAGCAGTTACCCAAGGAGCGGGAAGACTGGGAATGAGCAGTTCTTC	CASSYPRSGKTGNEQFF